The next 9 T cell receptor beta chains were all read from a single sample in a study of CD8+ T cells in alopecia areata. Following RNA extraction, reverse transcription yielded cDNA that acted as the sequencing template. The method was immunoSEQ multiplex PCR; TCRdb's version includes in-frame clones alone and lacks a portion of them. This table holds approximately 150,000 clones, 45% to 60% found once. Sequencing was carried out using CD4+ T cells sorted from blood. These TCRs come from a human donor in good health.

This clone was seen a handful of times. The chain carries TRBV2 and TRBJ1-5, with D perhaps TRBD1 (5 bases). Germline CDR1 reads SNHLY; CDR2 reads FYNNEI. The CDR3 runs 14 residues. The V gene lost 4 bases and the J gene lost 0 bases, with 7 bases spanning the gap. CDR3 sequence: CASSAGHSNQPQHF. DNA for the CDR3: TGTGCCAGCAGTGCTGGACATAGCAATCAGCCCCAGCATTTT.

This clone was detected only once. The chain links TRBV4-1 to TRBJ2-1; tentative D call: TRBD2 (6 bases). Germline lookup yields CDR1 MGHRA and CDR2 YSYEKL. The length of the CDR3 is 21 residues. Trimming removed 1 base from V and 0 bases from J, with 25 bases in between. This CDR3 reads CASSQGATGTSKLSSYNEQFF. CDR3 DNA: TGCGCCAGCAGCCAAGGAGCGACCGGGACTTCGAAACTCAGCTCCTACAATGAGCAGTTCTTC.

This sequence joins TRBV29-1 and TRBJ2-7, with D perhaps being TRBD1 or TRBD2 (5 bases each). Germline CDR1 and CDR2: SQVTM and ANQGSEA. CDR3 length: 12 amino acids. V was pared by 7 bases and J by 3 bases, with 13 bases between. The CDR3 here is CSGGRGDYEQYF. The CDR3 region has the DNA TGCAGCGGGGGACGAGGGGACTACGAGCAGTACTTC.

Only a few counts were recorded for this clone. The chain couples TRBV5-4 to TRBJ2-7; D unresolved. The V gene lost 5 bases and the J gene lost 3 bases, with 6 bases spanning the gap. Germline CDR1 is SGHNT and CDR2 is YYREEE (reference sequence). The CDR3 loop spans 11 amino acids. CDR3 nucleotide sequence: TGTGCCAGCAGTCTGGACTACGAGCAGTACTTC. Translated: CASSLDYEQYF.

This clone was picked up a small number of times. CDR3 amino acids: CASSPGLAGASYEQYF. CDR3 DNA sequence: TGCGCCAGCAGCCCTGGACTAGCGGGAGCTTCTTACGAGCAGTACTTC. The chain uses TRBV4-1 and TRBJ2-7; 13 nucleotides line up with TRBD2. CDR1 is MGHRA and CDR2 is YSYEKL in the germline V gene. V lost 4 bases and J lost 4; bases outside the gene matches: 7. This CDR3 comprises 16 residues.

As for this clone: A read error may produce the germline difference seen at one junction end. The genes are TRBV5-1 and TRBJ2-1, with a weak D call TRBD2 (6 bases). The length of the CDR3 is 15 residues. CDR1 and CDR2 from the germline V gene are SGHRS and YFSETQ. The CDR3 DNA is TGCGCCAGCAGCCCCGCGACTAGTATAACCAATAAGCAGTTCTTC. Its translation: CASSPATSITNKQFF.

The rearrangement links TRBV29-1 to TRBJ1-1; tentative D call: TRBD1 (6 bases). The germline V gene encodes CDR1 SQVTM and CDR2 ANQGSEA. Trimming left V 5 bases short and J 4 bases short, with 14 bases between. CDR3 length: 13 residues. The CDR3: CSVMGGAGTEAFF. Written as DNA, the CDR3 is TGCAGCGTTATGGGGGGGGCGGGCACTGAAGCTTTCTTT.

The chain has TRBV14 and TRBJ2-7, with a tentative D call TRBD2 (5 bases). Germline V gene lookup returns CDR1 SGHDN and CDR2 FVKESK. V lost 3 bases and J lost 3, with 9 bases in between. The CDR3 covers 13 residues. Here the CDR3 DNA reads TGTGCCAGCAGCCAGGACTCCGTCTACGAGCAGTACTTC. Its protein product is CASSQDSVYEQYF.

CDR3 in amino acids: CAWAGAHGSEAFF. The CDR3 coding sequence is TGTGCCTGGGCAGGAGCCCACGGTTCCGAAGCTTTCTTT. The chain combines TRBV30 with TRBJ1-1; D remains ambiguous. The CDR3 consists of 13 residues. Germline V gene lookup returns CDR1 GTSNPN and CDR2 SVGIG (reference sequence). Trimming removed 5 bases from V and 8 bases from J, with 18 bases in between.